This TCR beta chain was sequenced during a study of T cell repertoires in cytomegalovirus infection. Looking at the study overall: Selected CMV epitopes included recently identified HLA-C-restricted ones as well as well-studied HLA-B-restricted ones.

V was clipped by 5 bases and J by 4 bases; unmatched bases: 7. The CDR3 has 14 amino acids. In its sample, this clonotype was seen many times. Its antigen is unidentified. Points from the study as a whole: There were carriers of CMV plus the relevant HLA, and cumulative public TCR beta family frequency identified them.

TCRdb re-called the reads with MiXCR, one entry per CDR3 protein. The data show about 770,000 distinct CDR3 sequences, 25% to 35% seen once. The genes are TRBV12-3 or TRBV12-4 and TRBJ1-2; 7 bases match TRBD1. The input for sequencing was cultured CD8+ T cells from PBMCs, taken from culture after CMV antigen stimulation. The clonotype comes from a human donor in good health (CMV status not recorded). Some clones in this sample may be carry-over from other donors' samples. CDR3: CASSPWTGLYGYTF. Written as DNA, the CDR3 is TGTGCCAGCAGTCCATGGACAGGCCTCTATGGCTACACCTTC.